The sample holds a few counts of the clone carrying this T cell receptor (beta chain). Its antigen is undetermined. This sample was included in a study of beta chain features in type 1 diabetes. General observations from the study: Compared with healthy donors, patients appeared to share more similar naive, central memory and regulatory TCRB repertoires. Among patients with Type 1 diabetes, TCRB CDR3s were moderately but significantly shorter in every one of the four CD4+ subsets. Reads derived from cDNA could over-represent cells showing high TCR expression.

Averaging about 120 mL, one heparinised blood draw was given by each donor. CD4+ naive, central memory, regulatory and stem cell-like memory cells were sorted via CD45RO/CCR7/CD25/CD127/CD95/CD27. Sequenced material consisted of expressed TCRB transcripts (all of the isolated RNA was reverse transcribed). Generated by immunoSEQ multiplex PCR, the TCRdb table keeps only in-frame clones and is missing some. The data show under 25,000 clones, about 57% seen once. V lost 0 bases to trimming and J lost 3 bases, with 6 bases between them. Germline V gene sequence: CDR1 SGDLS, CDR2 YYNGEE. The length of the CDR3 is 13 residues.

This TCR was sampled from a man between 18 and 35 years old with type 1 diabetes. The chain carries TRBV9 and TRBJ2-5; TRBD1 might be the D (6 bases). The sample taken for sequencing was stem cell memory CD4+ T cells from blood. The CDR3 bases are TGTGCCAGCAGCGTAGGGACAGAAGAGACCCAGTACTTC. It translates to CASSVGTEETQYF.